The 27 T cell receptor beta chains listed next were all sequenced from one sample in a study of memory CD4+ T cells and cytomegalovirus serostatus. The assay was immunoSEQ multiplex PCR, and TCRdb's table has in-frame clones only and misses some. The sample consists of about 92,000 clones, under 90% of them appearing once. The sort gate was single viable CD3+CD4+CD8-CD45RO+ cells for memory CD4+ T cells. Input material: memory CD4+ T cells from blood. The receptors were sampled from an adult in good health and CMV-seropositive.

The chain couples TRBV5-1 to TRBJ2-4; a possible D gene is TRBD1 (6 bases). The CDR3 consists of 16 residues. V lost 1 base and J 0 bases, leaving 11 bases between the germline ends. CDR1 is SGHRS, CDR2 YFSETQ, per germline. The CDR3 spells CASSLSDSIAKNIQYF. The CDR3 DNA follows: TGCGCCAGCAGCTTGTCGGACAGCATAGCCAAAAACATTCAGTACTTC.

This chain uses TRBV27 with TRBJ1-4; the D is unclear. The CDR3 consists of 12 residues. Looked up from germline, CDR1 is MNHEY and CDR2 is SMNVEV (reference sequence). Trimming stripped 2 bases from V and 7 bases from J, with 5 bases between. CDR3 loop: CASSLIGEKLFF. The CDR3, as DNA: TGTGCCAGCAGTTTAATTGGTGAAAAACTGTTTTTT.

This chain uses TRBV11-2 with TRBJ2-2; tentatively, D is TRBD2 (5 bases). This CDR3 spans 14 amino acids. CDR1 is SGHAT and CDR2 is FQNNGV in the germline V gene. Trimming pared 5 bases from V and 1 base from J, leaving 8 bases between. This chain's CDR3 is CASSKSGNTGELFF. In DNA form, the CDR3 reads TGTGCCAGCAGCAAAAGCGGGAACACCGGGGAGCTGTTTTTT.

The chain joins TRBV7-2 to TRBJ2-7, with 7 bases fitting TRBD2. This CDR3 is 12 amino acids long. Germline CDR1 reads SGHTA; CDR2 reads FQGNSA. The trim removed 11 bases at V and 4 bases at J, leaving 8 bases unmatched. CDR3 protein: CAAGGFGYEQYF. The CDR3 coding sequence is TGTGCCGCCGGGGGGTTCGGGTACGAGCAGTACTTC.

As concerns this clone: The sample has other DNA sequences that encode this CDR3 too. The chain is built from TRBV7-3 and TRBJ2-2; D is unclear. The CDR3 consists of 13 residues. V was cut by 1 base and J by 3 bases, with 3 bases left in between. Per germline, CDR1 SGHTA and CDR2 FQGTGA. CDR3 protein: CASSLSHTGELFF. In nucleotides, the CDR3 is TGTGCCAGCAGCTTAAGTCACACCGGGGAGCTGTTTTTT.

The CDR3 reads CASSLTGNSNQPQHF. DNA of the CDR3: TGTGCCAGCAGCTTAACGGGGAATAGCAATCAGCCCCAGCATTTT. The rearrangement uses TRBV7-9 and TRBJ1-5; D is undetermined. The CDR3 spans 15 residues. With 2 bases removed from V and 0 bases from J, the gap between germline ends came to 8 bases. Germline V CDR1 and CDR2: SEHNR, FQNEAQ (reference sequence).

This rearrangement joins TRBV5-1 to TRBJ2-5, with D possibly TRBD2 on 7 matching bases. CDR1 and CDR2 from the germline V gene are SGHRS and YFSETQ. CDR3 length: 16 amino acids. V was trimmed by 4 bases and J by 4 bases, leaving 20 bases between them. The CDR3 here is CASSTPRGGGLETQYF. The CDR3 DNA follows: TGCGCCAGCAGCACCCCGAGGGGGGGAGGTTTAGAGACCCAGTACTTC.

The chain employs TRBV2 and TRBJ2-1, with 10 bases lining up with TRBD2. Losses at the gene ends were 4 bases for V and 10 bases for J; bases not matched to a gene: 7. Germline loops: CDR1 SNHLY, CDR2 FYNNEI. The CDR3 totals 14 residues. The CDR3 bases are TGTGCCAGCAGTGCACTAGCGGGATCCAGGGAGCAGTTCTTC. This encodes CASSALAGSREQFF. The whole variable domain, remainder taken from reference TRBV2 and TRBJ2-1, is EPEVTQTPSHQVTQMGQEVILRCVPISNHLYFYWYRQILGQKVEFLVSFYNNEISEKSEIFDDQFSVERPDGSNFTLKIRSTKLEDSAMYFCASSALAGSREQFFGPGTRLTVL.

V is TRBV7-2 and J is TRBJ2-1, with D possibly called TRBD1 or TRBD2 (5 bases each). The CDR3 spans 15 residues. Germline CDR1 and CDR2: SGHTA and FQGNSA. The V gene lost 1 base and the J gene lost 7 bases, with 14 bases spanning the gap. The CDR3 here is CASSLDRRAWNEQFF. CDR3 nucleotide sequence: TGTGCCAGCAGCTTAGACAGGCGGGCGTGGAATGAGCAGTTCTTC.

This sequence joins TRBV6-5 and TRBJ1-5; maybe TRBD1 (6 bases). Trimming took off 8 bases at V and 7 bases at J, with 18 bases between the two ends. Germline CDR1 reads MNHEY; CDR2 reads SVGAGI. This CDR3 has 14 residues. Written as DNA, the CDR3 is TGTGCCAGCCGAGAACAGGGAAGAGGGCAGCCCCAGCATTTT. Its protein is CASREQGRGQPQHF.

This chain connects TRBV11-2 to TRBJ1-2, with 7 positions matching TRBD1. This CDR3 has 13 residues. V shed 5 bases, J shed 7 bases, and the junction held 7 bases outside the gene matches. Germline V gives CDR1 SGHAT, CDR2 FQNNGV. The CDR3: CASSQTGAGGYTF. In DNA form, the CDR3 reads TGTGCCAGCAGCCAAACAGGGGCAGGTGGCTACACCTTC. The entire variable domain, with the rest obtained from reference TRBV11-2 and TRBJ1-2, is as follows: EAGVAQSPRYKIIEKRQSVAFWCNPISGHATLYWYQQILGQGPKLLIQFQNNGVVDDSQLPKDRFSAERLKGVDSTLKIQPAKLEDSAVYLCASSQTGAGGYTFGSGTRLTVV.

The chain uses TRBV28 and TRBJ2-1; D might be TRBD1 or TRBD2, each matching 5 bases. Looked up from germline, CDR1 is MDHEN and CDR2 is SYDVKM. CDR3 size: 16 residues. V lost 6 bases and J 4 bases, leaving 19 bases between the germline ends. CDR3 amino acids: CASSWAGNPGYNEQFF. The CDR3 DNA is TGTGCCAGCAGCTGGGCAGGGAATCCGGGATACAATGAGCAGTTCTTC.

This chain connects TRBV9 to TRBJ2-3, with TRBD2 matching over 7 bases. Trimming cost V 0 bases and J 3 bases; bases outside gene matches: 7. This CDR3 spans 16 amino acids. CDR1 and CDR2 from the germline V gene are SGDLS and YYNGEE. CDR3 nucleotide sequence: TGTGCCAGCAGCGTAGAGGGCGGGAGAGAGACAGATACGCAGTATTTT. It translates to CASSVEGGRETDTQYF.

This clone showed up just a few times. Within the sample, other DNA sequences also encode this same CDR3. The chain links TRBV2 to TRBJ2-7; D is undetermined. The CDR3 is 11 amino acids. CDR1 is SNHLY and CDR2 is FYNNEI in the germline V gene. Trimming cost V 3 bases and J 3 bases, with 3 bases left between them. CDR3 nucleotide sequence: TGTGCCAGCAGTGAGGGCTACGAGCAGTACTTC. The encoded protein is CASSEGYEQYF.

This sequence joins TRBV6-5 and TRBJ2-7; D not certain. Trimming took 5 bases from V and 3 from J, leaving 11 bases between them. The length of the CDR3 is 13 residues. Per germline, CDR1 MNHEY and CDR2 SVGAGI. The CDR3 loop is CASSKGPDYEQYF. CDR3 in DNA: TGTGCCAGCAGTAAAGGCCCGGACTACGAGCAGTACTTC.

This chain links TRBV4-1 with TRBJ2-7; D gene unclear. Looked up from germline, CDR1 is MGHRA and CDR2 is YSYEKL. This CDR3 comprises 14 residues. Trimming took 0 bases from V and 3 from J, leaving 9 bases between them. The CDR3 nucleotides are TGCGCCAGCAGCCAAGATAGTAAGAACTACGAGCAGTACTTC. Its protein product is CASSQDSKNYEQYF.

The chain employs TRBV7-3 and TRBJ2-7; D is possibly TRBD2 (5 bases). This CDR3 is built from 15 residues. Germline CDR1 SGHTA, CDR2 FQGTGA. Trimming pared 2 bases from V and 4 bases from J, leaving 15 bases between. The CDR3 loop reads CASSLASGGQYEQYF. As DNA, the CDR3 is TGTGCCAGCAGCTTAGCGAGCGGAGGCCAATACGAGCAGTACTTC.

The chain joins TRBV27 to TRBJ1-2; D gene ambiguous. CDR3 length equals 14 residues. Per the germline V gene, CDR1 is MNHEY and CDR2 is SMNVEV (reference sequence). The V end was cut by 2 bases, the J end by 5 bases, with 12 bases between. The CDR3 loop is CASSLRVQTYGYTF. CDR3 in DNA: TGTGCCAGCAGTTTAAGGGTACAGACATATGGCTACACCTTC.

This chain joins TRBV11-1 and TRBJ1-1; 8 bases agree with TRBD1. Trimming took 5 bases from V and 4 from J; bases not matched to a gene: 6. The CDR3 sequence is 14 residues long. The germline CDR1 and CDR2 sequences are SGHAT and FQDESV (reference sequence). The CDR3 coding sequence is TGTGCCAGCAGCGCAGGGGGCGGCTTCACTGAAGCTTTCTTT. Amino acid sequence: CASSAGGGFTEAFF.

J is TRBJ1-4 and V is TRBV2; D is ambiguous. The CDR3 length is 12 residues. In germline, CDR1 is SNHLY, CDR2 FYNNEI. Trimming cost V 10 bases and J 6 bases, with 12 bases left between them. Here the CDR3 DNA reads TGTGCCACCCAAGGGCAGGATGAAAAACTGTTTTTT. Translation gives CATQGQDEKLFF.

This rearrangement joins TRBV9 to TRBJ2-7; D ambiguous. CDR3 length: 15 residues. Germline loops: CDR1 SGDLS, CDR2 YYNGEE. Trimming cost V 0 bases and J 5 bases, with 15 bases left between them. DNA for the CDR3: TGTGCCAGCAGCGTAGGTAACGTAATCTGGGACGAGCAGTACTTC. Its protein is CASSVGNVIWDEQYF.

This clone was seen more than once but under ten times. The CDR3 loop is CAISDRAGEKLFF. In nucleotides, the CDR3 is TGTGCCATCTCGGACAGGGCGGGAGAAAAACTGTTTTTT. The rearrangement links TRBV7-2 to TRBJ1-4; 8 nucleotides agree with TRBD1. The V and J ends lost 10 bases and 8 bases, in that order; junction bases with no gene match: 9. The CDR3 runs 13 residues. CDR1 SGHTA and CDR2 FQGNSA come from the germline V gene.

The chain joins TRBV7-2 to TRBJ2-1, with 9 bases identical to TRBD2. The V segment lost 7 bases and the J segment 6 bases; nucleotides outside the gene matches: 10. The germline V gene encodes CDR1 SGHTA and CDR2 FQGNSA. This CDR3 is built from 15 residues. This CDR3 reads CASTKWTSDGNEQFF. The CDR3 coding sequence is TGTGCCAGCACCAAATGGACTAGCGATGGCAATGAGCAGTTCTTC.

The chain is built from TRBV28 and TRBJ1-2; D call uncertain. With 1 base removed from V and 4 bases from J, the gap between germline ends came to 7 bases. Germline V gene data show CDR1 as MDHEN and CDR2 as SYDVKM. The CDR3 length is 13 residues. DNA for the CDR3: TGTGCCAGCAGTTTATATTCGGCCTATGGCTACACCTTC. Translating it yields CASSLYSAYGYTF.

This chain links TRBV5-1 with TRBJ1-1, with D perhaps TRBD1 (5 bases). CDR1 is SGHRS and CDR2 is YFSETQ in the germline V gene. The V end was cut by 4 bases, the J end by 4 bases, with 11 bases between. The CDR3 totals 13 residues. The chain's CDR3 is CASSPGSLTEAFF. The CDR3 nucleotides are TGCGCCAGCAGCCCAGGGTCCCTCACTGAAGCTTTCTTT.

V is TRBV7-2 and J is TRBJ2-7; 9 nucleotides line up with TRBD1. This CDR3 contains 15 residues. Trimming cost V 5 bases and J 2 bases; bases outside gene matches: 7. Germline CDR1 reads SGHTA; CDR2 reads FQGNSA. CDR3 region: CASSLGTGKPYEQYF. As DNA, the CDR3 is TGTGCCAGCAGCCTGGGGACAGGGAAACCCTACGAGCAGTACTTC.

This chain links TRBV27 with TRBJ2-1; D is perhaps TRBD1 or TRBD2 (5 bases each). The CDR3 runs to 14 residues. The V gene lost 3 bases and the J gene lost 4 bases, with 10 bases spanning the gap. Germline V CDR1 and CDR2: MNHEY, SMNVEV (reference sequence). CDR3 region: CASSFRGVYNEQFF. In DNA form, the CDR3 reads TGTGCCAGCAGTTTCAGAGGGGTATACAATGAGCAGTTCTTC.